The 5 T cell receptor beta chains reported below all come from one sample, sequenced in a study of blood T cell repertoires in COVID-19. The table came from immunoSEQ multiplex PCR; TCRdb's copy has only in-frame clones and leaves some out. The sample contains 190,000 or so clones, about 81% of which appear only once. The specimen was peripheral blood. Every receptor here comes from a woman aged 80 or over with COVID-19, enrolled during active disease.

This clone was counted a few times. V usage is TRBV9 and J usage is TRBJ2-2; D remains unclear. The germline gives CDR1 SGDLS, CDR2 YYNGEE. This CDR3 comprises 14 residues. Trimming removed 3 bases at V and 6 bases at J, with 12 bases between. CDR3 region: CASSGPYGSGELFF. In nucleotides, the CDR3 is TGTGCCAGCAGCGGGCCATATGGTTCCGGGGAGCTGTTTTTT.

V is TRBV19 and J is TRBJ2-1; 9 bases line up with TRBD1. J was trimmed by 5 bases and V by 7 bases; bases with no gene match: 6. The CDR3 extends over 14 amino acids. CDR1 and CDR2 (germline): LNHDA, SQIVND (reference sequence). The CDR3 is CASNPGQGNNEQFF. CDR3 DNA: TGTGCCAGTAACCCGGGACAGGGAAACAATGAGCAGTTCTTC.

The chain carries TRBV29-1 and TRBJ1-1; a possible D gene is TRBD1 (5 bases). Germline CDR1 SQVTM, CDR2 ANQGSEA. The V end lost 1 base, the J end lost 11 bases, and 11 bases lay between the germline ends. The CDR3 is 11 amino acids. CDR3 DNA sequence: TGCAGCGTTGAAGTTGGGGCTAACGCTTTCTTT. Translated, it gives CSVEVGANAFF.

V usage is TRBV5-1 and J usage is TRBJ2-7; 11 positions match TRBD1. Germline-derived CDR1 and CDR2 are SGHRS and YFSETQ. J lost 2 bases, V lost 4 bases, and 2 bases had no gene match. The length of the CDR3 is 14 residues. This CDR3 reads CASSQDRGPYEQYF. Here the CDR3 DNA reads TGCGCCAGCAGCCAGGACAGGGGGCCCTACGAGCAGTACTTC. Full variable domain (rest looked up from reference TRBV5-1 and TRBJ2-7): KAGVTQTPRYLIKTRGQQVTLSCSPISGHRSVSWYQQTPGQGLQFLFEYFSETQRNKGNFPGRFSGRQFSNSRSEMNVSTLELGDSALYLCASSQDRGPYEQYFGPGTRLTVT.

The CDR3 region has the DNA TGTGCCAGCAGCTTTGCGAGGGGGCGGTGGGCCAAAAACATTCAGTACTTC. This encodes CASSFARGRWAKNIQYF. This chain links TRBV7-2 with TRBJ2-4, with TRBD1 matching over 7 bases. This CDR3 is 17 amino acids long. The J segment lost 1 base and the V segment lost 3 bases, leaving 9 bases of the junction unmatched. Per germline, CDR1 SGHTA and CDR2 FQGNSA.